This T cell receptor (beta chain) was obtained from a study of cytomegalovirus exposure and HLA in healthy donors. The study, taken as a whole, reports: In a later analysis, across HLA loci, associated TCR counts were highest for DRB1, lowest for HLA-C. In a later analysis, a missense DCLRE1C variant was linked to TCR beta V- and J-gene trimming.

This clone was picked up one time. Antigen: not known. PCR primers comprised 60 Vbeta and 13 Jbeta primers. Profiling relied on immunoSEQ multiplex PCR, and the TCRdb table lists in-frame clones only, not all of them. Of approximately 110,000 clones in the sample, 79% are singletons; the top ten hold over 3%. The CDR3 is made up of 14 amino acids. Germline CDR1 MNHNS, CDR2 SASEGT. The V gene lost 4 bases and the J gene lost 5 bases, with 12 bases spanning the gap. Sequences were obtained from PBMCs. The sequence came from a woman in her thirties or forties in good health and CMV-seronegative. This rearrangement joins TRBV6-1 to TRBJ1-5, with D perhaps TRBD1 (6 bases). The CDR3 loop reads CASSGTGWDQPQHF. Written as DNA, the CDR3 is TGTGCCAGCAGTGGAACAGGGTGGGATCAGCCCCAGCATTTT.